The 25 T cell receptor beta chains listed next were all sequenced from one sample in a study of blood T cell repertoires in COVID-19. TCRdb's copy holds only in-frame clones and misses some; the assay was immunoSEQ multiplex PCR. The sample includes approximately 190,000 clones, about 80% of them seen just once. Material: peripheral blood. These receptors all come from a man in his thirties or forties with active or convalescent COVID-19.

This clone was found a few times. The chain employs TRBV24-1 and TRBJ1-5, with 7 positions matching TRBD1. Looked up from germline, CDR1 is KGHDR and CDR2 is SFDVKD. Unmatched junction bases numbered 5, after V lost 6 bases and J lost 7 bases. The length of the CDR3 is 13 residues. The CDR3 here is CATSTGVGQPQHF. The DNA for the CDR3 is TGTGCCACCAGTACAGGGGTCGGACAGCCCCAGCATTTT.

This clone showed up just a few times. The chain uses TRBV30 and TRBJ1-4; perhaps TRBD1 as D (5 bases). V was cut by 0 bases and J by 3 bases, with 11 bases left in between. The germline V gene has CDR1 GTSNPN and CDR2 SVGIG (reference sequence). This CDR3 spans 15 amino acids. The DNA of the CDR3 is TGTGCCTGGAGTGTGGGTGACAGACCTAATGAAAAACTGTTTTTT. Translating gives CAWSVGDRPNEKLFF.

The chain has TRBV5-1 and TRBJ2-5; D is possibly TRBD2 (5 bases). Germline V gives CDR1 SGHRS, CDR2 YFSETQ. The CDR3 runs to 15 residues. V was cut by 0 bases and J by 5 bases, with 14 bases left in between. Written as DNA, the CDR3 is TGCGCCAGCAGCTTGGAAGGCGATTCGGGGGAGACCCAGTACTTC. Protein: CASSLEGDSGETQYF.

V is TRBV29-1 and J is TRBJ1-1; 7 bases match TRBD1. The germline V gene encodes CDR1 SQVTM and CDR2 ANQGSEA. The CDR3 is 14 amino acids. V trimming: 1 base; J trimming: 0 bases; junction bases outside the gene matches: 2. CDR3 coding DNA: TGCAGCGTTGAAGCGGGACAGTTGAACACTGAAGCTTTCTTT. It specifies CSVEAGQLNTEAFF. The whole variable domain, remainder taken from reference TRBV29-1 and TRBJ1-1, is SAVISQKPSRDICQRGTSLTIQCQVDSQVTMMFWYRQQPGQSLTLIATANQGSEATYESGFVIDKFPISRPNLTFSTLTVSNMSPEDSSIYLCSVEAGQLNTEAFFGQGTRLTVV.

This clone was picked up one time. This sequence joins TRBV6-4 and TRBJ2-1, with D tentatively TRBD1 (6 bases). Germline V gene data show CDR1 as MRHNA and CDR2 as SNTAGT. The CDR3 spans 16 residues. V was cut by 4 bases and J by 8 bases, with 21 bases left in between. The CDR3 region is CASSARLGTTFHEQFF. The DNA for the CDR3 is TGTGCCAGCAGTGCCCGGCTAGGGACAACGTTTCATGAGCAGTTCTTC.

This chain connects TRBV3-1 (or the pseudogene TRBV3-2) to TRBJ1-6; D not resolved. The germline V gene has CDR1 LGHDT and CDR2 YNNKEL (reference sequence). The CDR3 totals 15 residues. The V end lost 4 bases, the J end lost 9 bases, and 16 bases lay between the germline ends. The CDR3 sequence is CASSPRMGTGSPLHF. CDR3 sequence (DNA): TGTGCCAGCAGCCCGAGGATGGGTACGGGTTCACCCCTCCACTTT.

The chain combines TRBV19 with TRBJ1-1; D is uncertain. Between the trimmed V and J ends, which lost 11 bases and 7 bases, there was a span of 5 bases. CDR3 length equals 8 residues. Germline V CDR1 and CDR2: LNHDA, SQIVND (reference sequence). Written as DNA, the CDR3 is TGTGCCGCCGGTGAAGCTTTCTTT. This sequence encodes CAAGEAFF.

This clone was recorded once. This chain joins TRBV28 and TRBJ2-7; the D gene is possibly TRBD1 (7 bases). Trimming removed 6 bases from V and 2 bases from J, with 14 bases in between. The CDR3 contains 14 residues. Germline CDR1 MDHEN, CDR2 SYDVKM. The CDR3 sequence is CASSQGGRAYEQYV. In DNA form, the CDR3 reads TGTGCCAGCAGCCAGGGGGGTAGGGCCTACGAGCAGTACGTC.

The CDR3 bases are TGCGCCAGCAGCCTACAGGGGGACACCATATATTTT. Its translation: CASSLQGDTIYF. The genes are TRBV5-1 and TRBJ1-3; TRBD1 agrees at 8 bases. J was trimmed by 8 bases and V by 4 bases; bases with no gene match: 2. This CDR3 is built from 12 residues. In germline, CDR1 is SGHRS, CDR2 YFSETQ.

This clone has at least ten counts. The V and J genes are TRBV10-1 and TRBJ2-1, with D possibly matching TRBD1 (6 bases). V shed 4 bases and J shed 9 bases, with 13 bases lying between them. This CDR3 is 13 amino acids long. The germline gives CDR1 WNHNN, CDR2 SYGVQD (reference sequence). The CDR3 sequence: CASSGVGAAEQFF. The CDR3 coding sequence is TGCGCCAGCAGTGGGGTGGGGGCAGCTGAGCAGTTCTTC.

The chain has TRBV4-1 and TRBJ2-5, with a weak D call TRBD2 (6 bases). Germline V lookup: CDR1 MGHRA, CDR2 YSYEKL. The CDR3 covers 15 residues. Deletions cut 1 base from V and 2 bases from J, with 11 bases between. The CDR3 sequence is CASSQASDYQETQYF. CDR3 nucleotide sequence: TGCGCCAGCAGCCAAGCCTCGGACTATCAAGAGACCCAGTACTTC.

As DNA, the CDR3 is TGCGCCAGCAGCCAGCGGGAGGGAAACAATGAGCAGTTCTTC. It encodes CASSQREGNNEQFF. The chain recombines TRBV5-1 with TRBJ2-1; 10 positions agree with TRBD2. Losses at the gene ends were 4 bases for V and 5 bases for J; bases not matched to a gene: 3. The germline CDR1 and CDR2 sequences are SGHRS and YFSETQ. This CDR3 has 14 residues.

The rearrangement joins TRBV2 to TRBJ1-2; D not resolved. Trimming cost V 2 bases and J 2 bases, with 3 bases left between them. This CDR3 is 12 amino acids long. Germline V lookup: CDR1 SNHLY, CDR2 FYNNEI. CDR3 in amino acids: CASSEQNYGYTF. DNA of the CDR3: TGTGCCAGCAGTGAACAGAACTATGGCTACACCTTC.

The V call is TRBV7-2, the J call TRBJ1-5; 7 bases are a match to TRBD1. This CDR3 has 15 residues. Losses at the gene ends were 7 bases for V and 6 bases for J; bases not matched to a gene: 12. Germline CDR1 reads SGHTA; CDR2 reads FQGNSA. CDR3 amino acids: CASTETGVAGQPQHF. The CDR3 DNA reads TGTGCCAGCACCGAAACAGGGGTAGCCGGTCAGCCCCAGCATTTT.

The chain joins TRBV4-3 to TRBJ1-4; TRBD1 might be the D (5 bases). Trimming shortened V by 0 bases and J by 10 bases, and 18 bases separated the two germline ends. CDR1 LGHNA and CDR2 YSLEER come from the germline V gene. This CDR3 has 16 residues. The chain's CDR3 is CASSQEVVAGQGKLFF. The CDR3 DNA follows: TGCGCCAGCAGCCAAGAGGTGGTGGCAGGGCAAGGAAAACTGTTTTTT.

The J gene is TRBJ2-1, the V gene TRBV4-1; 8 bases line up with TRBD2. Germline values: CDR1 MGHRA, CDR2 YSYEKL. V shed 4 bases, J shed 4 bases, and the junction held 6 bases outside the gene matches. The CDR3 has 15 amino acids. As DNA, the CDR3 is TGCGCCAGCAGCCTCGCCGGGGGGGGATACAATGAGCAGTTCTTC. Translated: CASSLAGGGYNEQFF.

V gene TRBV18 combines with J gene TRBJ2-1; D remains ambiguous. The CDR3 loop spans 15 amino acids. CDR1 and CDR2 (germline): KGHSH, LQKENI. The germline V and J ends were trimmed by 3 bases and 0 bases, with 9 bases remaining between them. The CDR3 loop is CASSPVESSYNEQFF. Written as DNA, the CDR3 is TGTGCCAGCTCACCCGTCGAGAGCTCCTACAATGAGCAGTTCTTC.

The chain employs TRBV6-1 and TRBJ1-5; 9 bases map to TRBD1. The germline CDR1 and CDR2 sequences are MNHNS and SASEGT. V lost 2 bases and J lost 7; bases outside the gene matches: 12. This CDR3 has 17 residues. CDR3 DNA sequence: TGTGCCAGCAGTGAAAGTCCCGGGACAGGGTTTGGACAGCCCCAGCATTTT. Residues: CASSESPGTGFGQPQHF.

This clone was seen a single time. The J gene is TRBJ2-2, the V gene TRBV18, with 9 bases that match TRBD1. CDR3 length: 15 residues. Trimming took 0 bases from V and 8 from J; bases not matched to a gene: 4. Germline V gives CDR1 KGHSH, CDR2 LQKENI. The CDR3 nucleotides are TGTGCCAGCTCACCACCCAACAGGGGGCCAGGGGAGCTGTTTTTT. This encodes CASSPPNRGPGELFF.

V usage is TRBV6-5 and J usage is TRBJ1-5; D uncertain. Germline V lookup: CDR1 MNHEY, CDR2 SVGAGI. Trimming stripped 0 bases from V and 2 bases from J, with 11 bases between. CDR3 length: 16 residues. The CDR3 DNA reads as TGTGCCAGCAGTTACTCGAACCCCGGGGGCAATCAGCCCCAGCATTTT. It codes for CASSYSNPGGNQPQHF.

V gene TRBV6-5 combines with J gene TRBJ1-1, with 9 bases matching TRBD1. This CDR3 comprises 14 residues. The V and J ends lost 2 bases and 6 bases, in that order; junction bases with no gene match: 4. CDR1 and CDR2 from the germline V gene are MNHEY and SVGAGI. In DNA, the CDR3 is TGTGCCAGCAGTTACCGACGGGACAGGGCTGAAGCTTTCTTT. Residues: CASSYRRDRAEAFF.

V usage is TRBV5-4 and J usage is TRBJ2-7, with no clear D. The V end was cut by 2 bases, the J end by 3 bases, with 9 bases between. The CDR3 extends over 13 amino acids. Germline V gene data show CDR1 as SGHNT and CDR2 as YYREEE (reference sequence). CDR3 DNA sequence: TGTGCCAGCAGCTTCCCACGGAGCTACGAGCAGTACTTC. It codes for CASSFPRSYEQYF. The whole variable domain, filled in from reference TRBV5-4 and TRBJ2-7, reads ETGVTQSPTHLIKTRGQQVTLRCSSQSGHNTVSWYQQALGQGPQFIFQYYREEENGRGNFPPRFSGLQFPNYSSELNVNALELDDSALYLCASSFPRSYEQYFGPGTRLTVT.

The rearrangement joins TRBV27 to TRBJ2-3; TRBD1 aligns across 10 bases. The CDR3 spans 16 residues. In germline, CDR1 is MNHEY, CDR2 SMNVEV (reference sequence). V shed 1 base and J 1 base; nucleotides not matched to a gene: 2. The CDR3: CASSLLGQGGTDTQYF. CDR3 DNA sequence: TGTGCCAGCAGTTTATTAGGACAGGGGGGCACAGATACGCAGTATTTT.

The chain has TRBV28 and TRBJ2-3, with 7 bases that match TRBD1. V lost 6 bases, J lost 2 bases, and 5 bases stayed unmatched. Germline values: CDR1 MDHEN, CDR2 SYDVKM. CDR3 length: 14 residues. The chain's CDR3 is CASSWTGVTDTQYF. CDR3 in DNA: TGTGCCAGCAGCTGGACAGGCGTCACAGATACGCAGTATTTT. The full variable domain, with the rest looked up from reference TRBV28 and TRBJ2-3, is DVKVTQSSRYLVKRTGEKVFLECVQDMDHENMFWYRQDPGLGLRLIYFSYDVKMKEKGDIPEGYSVSREKKERFSLILESASTNQTSMYLCASSWTGVTDTQYFGPGTRLTVL.

This chain uses TRBV11-2 with TRBJ1-5; D call uncertain. CDR1 SGHAT and CDR2 FQNNGV come from the germline V gene. This CDR3 contains 14 residues. Trimming took off 5 bases at V and 4 bases at J, with 12 bases between the two ends. CDR3 in amino acids: CASSPSWANQPQHF. The DNA of the CDR3 is TGTGCCAGCAGCCCCTCATGGGCTAATCAGCCCCAGCATTTT.